The source of this T cell receptor (beta chain) is a study of cytomegalovirus exposure and HLA in healthy donors. The overall study: Genetic ancestry analysis placed 75% to 85% of the 398 donors that were genotyped in the Caucasian-associated cluster. General observations from the study: An analysis that came later showed most CMV-associated TCR beta chains appearing HLA-restricted.

Primers included in the PCR were 60 Vbeta and 13 Jbeta primers. The assay was immunoSEQ multiplex PCR, and TCRdb's table has in-frame clones only and misses some. The sample shows approximately 120,000 clones, and roughly 1% sits with its ten largest clones. About this clone: Its matching antigen is unknown.

Sequences were obtained from PBMCs. The TCR sequence derives from a man between 18 and 29 years old in good health and CMV-seronegative.

The CDR3 is CASEVGTGSYYEQYF. CDR3 coding DNA: TGCGCCAGCGAAGTGGGGACAGGGTCGTACTACGAGCAGTACTTC. The chain uses TRBV5-1 and TRBJ2-7; 9 nucleotides agree with TRBD1. The germline gives CDR1 SGHRS, CDR2 YFSETQ. Losses at the gene ends were 7 bases for V and 3 bases for J; bases not matched to a gene: 11. The CDR3 is 15 residues long. Drawing the rest from reference TRBV5-1 and TRBJ2-7, the complete variable domain is KAGVTQTPRYLIKTRGQQVTLSCSPISGHRSVSWYQQTPGQGLQFLFEYFSETQRNKGNFPGRFSGRQFSNSRSEMNVSTLELGDSALYLCASEVGTGSYYEQYFGPGTRLTVT.